The present entry profiles one T cell receptor beta chain with its context. CDR1 is SGHTA and CDR2 is FQGNSA in the germline V gene. Losses at the gene ends were 4 bases for V and 6 bases for J; bases not matched to a gene: 15. The CDR3 loop spans 18 amino acids. Original methodology: From reference gene primer amplification, estimates of nucleated cell counts were derived. TCRdb's table, derived via immunoSEQ multiplex PCR, lists solely in-frame clones and lacks some. V and J calls and clone size are those listed in that table; D and trimming were worked out from the DNA. Counted here are 470,000 or so clones, 75% to 90% occurring once; the ten biggest clones make up roughly 3.1%. The sample is drawn from a study of blood T cell repertoires in COVID-19. Study at large: The samples span acute and convalescent COVID-19 from the United States, Italy and Spain. The cDNA or gDNA used as material had been derived from T cells, B-cell-depleted T cells, or PBMCs.

Sequenced material: peripheral blood. The chain employs TRBV7-2 and TRBJ1-6; 7 bases align to TRBD1. This TCR came from a human donor in a cohort sampled during active COVID-19. The CDR3 nucleotides are TGTACCAGCAGCTCTCAAAGGGGGCTTTTACAAATTAATTCACCCCTCCACTTT. It encodes CTSSSQRGLLQINSPLHF. Full variable domain (remainder filled in from reference TRBV7-2 and TRBJ1-6): GAGVSQSPSNKVTEKGKDVELRCDPISGHTALYWYRQSLGQGLEFLIYFQGNSAPDKSGLPSDRFSAERTGGSVSTLTIQRTQQEDSAVYLCTSSSQRGLLQINSPLHFGNGTRLTVT.